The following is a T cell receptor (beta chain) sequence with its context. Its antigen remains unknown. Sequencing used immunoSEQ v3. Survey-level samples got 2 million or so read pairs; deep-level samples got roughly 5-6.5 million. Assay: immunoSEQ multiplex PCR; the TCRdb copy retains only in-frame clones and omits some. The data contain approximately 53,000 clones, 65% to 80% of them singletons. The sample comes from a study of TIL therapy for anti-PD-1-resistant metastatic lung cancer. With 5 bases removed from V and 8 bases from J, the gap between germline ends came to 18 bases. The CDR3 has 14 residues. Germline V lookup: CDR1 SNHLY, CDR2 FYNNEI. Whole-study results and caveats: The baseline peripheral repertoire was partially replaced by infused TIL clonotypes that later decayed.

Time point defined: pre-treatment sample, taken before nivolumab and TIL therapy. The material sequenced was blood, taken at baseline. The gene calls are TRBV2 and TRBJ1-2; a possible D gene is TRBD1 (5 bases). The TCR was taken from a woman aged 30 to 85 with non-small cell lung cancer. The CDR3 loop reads CASSPERGETGYTF. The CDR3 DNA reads TGTGCCAGCAGTCCCGAGCGAGGGGAAACGGGCTACACCTTC.